The following is a T cell receptor beta chain sequence with its context. Its antigen remains unidentified. The sample comes from a study of T cells after yellow fever vaccination. Trimming pared 1 base from V and 7 bases from J, leaving 13 bases between. The CDR3 has 14 residues. CDR1 is SGHDN and CDR2 is FVKESK in the germline V gene. 5'RACE template switching produced TCR cDNA carrying a universal primer site and UMIs. TCRdb processed the 5' RACE reads anew with MiXCR; each CDR3 protein has one entry. The sample gives hundreds of thousands of distinct CDR3 sequences, roughly an eighth of which show up once; about 15% is in the top ten. Findings and caveats of the study: Post-booster repertoires again held most primary-vaccination clones (roughly 96% CD4, roughly 89% CD8). Although the secondary response was weaker, it peaked faster, at day 5 versus 15.

Specimen: PBMCs, collected on the day of the yellow fever booster vaccination. The gene calls are TRBV14 and TRBJ1-2, with D maybe TRBD1 (5 bases). The TCR comes from a young man who received the YFV17D yellow fever vaccine. CDR3 sequence reads: CASSQVGALPGYTF. CDR3 bases: TGTGCCAGCAGCCAAGTTGGGGCCCTCCCTGGCTACACCTTC.